The clone carrying this TCR beta chain was picked up a small number of times. The antigen remains unidentified. The sample belongs to a study of T-cell memory formation after mild COVID-19. Using its own MiXCR run on the 5' RACE reads, TCRdb lists one record per CDR3 protein. The sample shows 500,000 to 550,000 distinct CDR3 sequences, around 21% of them seen only once. General observations from the study: Memory cells collected pre-infection included some clones that later responded, suggesting cross-reactive memory joined. Whereas later expanders leaned CD4+, clones contracting day 15 to 85 showed a balanced CD4/CD8 makeup.

Specimen: PBMCs or a T cell subset sorted from them (not recorded which). This sequence was found in an adult woman who had mild COVID-19 (a few samples of this study predate the infection). Cell type and time point are not known.

This chain's CDR3 is CASSQTRYEQYF. CDR3 nucleotides: TGTGCCAGCAGCCAGACCAGATACGAGCAGTACTTC. V and J are TRBV14 and TRBJ2-7; no clear D gene. The CDR3 runs 12 residues. CDR1 and CDR2 from the germline V gene are SGHDN and FVKESK. Trimming stripped 3 bases from V and 4 bases from J, with 7 bases between.